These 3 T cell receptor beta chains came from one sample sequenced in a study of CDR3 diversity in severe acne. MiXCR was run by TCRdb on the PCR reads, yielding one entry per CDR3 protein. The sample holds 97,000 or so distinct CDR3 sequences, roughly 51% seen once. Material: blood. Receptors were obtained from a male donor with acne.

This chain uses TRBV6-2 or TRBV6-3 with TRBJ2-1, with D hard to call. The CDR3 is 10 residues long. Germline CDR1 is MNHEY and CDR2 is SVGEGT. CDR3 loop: CAGPGELAFF. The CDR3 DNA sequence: TGTGCTGGCCCCGGAGAATTAGCGTTCTTC.

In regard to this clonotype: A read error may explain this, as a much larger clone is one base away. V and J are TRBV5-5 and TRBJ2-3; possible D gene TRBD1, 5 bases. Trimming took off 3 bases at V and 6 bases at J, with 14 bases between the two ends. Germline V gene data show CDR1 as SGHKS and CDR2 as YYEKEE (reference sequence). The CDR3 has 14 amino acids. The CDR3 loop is CASSSPGSLDTQYF. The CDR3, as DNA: TGTGCCAGCAGCTCGCCAGGGTCCTTGGATACGCAGTATTTT.

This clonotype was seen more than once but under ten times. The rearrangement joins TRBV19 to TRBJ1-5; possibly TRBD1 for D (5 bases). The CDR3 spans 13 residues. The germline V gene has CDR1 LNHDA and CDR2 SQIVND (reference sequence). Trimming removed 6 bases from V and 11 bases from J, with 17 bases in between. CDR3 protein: CASRKAGVETQHF. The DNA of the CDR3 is TGTGCCAGTAGGAAGGCGGGGGTAGAGACCCAGCATTTT.